The 3 T cell receptor beta chains in this list originate from one sample, sequenced in a study of T cell repertoires in cytomegalovirus infection. Each CDR3 protein gets one entry after TCRdb re-called the reads with MiXCR. The table has about 250,000 distinct CDR3 sequences, approximately 15% seen once; the top ten hold about 45%. Sequencing was done on a sample of CD8+ T cells from PBMCs. Receptors originate from a human donor in good health (CMV status not recorded). Some clones in this sample may be carry-over from other donors' samples.

This chain connects TRBV20-1 to TRBJ1-5, with no clear D. Trimming pared 5 bases from V and 9 bases from J, leaving 17 bases between. Per the germline V gene, CDR1 is DFQATT and CDR2 is SNEGSKA (reference sequence). The CDR3 spans 13 residues. In DNA form, the CDR3 reads TGCAGTGCTTACAGAGCCCAGCCCCGGCCCCAGCATTTT. As protein: CSAYRAQPRPQHF.

This chain uses TRBV7-8 with TRBJ2-5, with TRBD1 matching over 8 bases. The CDR3 extends over 15 amino acids. J lost 4 bases, V lost 6 bases, and 10 bases had no gene match. The germline CDR1 and CDR2 sequences are SGHVS and FQNEAQ. The CDR3 sequence is CASSPFSGGRETQYF. The CDR3 region has the DNA TGTGCCAGCAGTCCTTTTTCAGGGGGCAGAGAGACCCAGTACTTC.

This sequence joins TRBV28 and TRBJ2-3; D is uncertain. Germline assignment: CDR1 MDHEN and CDR2 SYDVKM. This CDR3 is 14 amino acids long. The V end was cut by 7 bases, the J end by 2 bases, with 13 bases between. In nucleotides, the CDR3 is TGTGCCAGCACATACTCCAGTTTCACAGATACGCAGTATTTT. This codes for CASTYSSFTDTQYF.